The clone carrying this T cell receptor beta chain was seen repeatedly, ten times or more. Amplification of TCR beta CDR3 regions used RNA as the template. An initial round of RT-PCR targeting the TCR CDR3 relied on the HTBI primer set. Via MiXCR, TCRdb re-called the multiplex PCR reads, giving one row per CDR3 protein. This table holds some 560,000 distinct CDR3 sequences, 15% to 19% found once. These data belong to a study of T cells in Graves' hyperthyroidism and ophthalmopathy. V shed 3 bases and J shed 7 bases, with 12 bases lying between them. In germline, CDR1 is DFQATT, CDR2 SNEGSKA (reference sequence). This CDR3 contains 12 residues.

This chain links TRBV20-1 with TRBJ2-5; TRBD2 might be the D (5 bases). The TCR was taken from a woman aged 25 to 39 with Graves' hyperthyroidism. The sample taken for sequencing was blood. In DNA, the CDR3 is TGCAGTGCTAGCGGAGGCCCGGGGACCCAGTACTTC. Translation: CSASGGPGTQYF.